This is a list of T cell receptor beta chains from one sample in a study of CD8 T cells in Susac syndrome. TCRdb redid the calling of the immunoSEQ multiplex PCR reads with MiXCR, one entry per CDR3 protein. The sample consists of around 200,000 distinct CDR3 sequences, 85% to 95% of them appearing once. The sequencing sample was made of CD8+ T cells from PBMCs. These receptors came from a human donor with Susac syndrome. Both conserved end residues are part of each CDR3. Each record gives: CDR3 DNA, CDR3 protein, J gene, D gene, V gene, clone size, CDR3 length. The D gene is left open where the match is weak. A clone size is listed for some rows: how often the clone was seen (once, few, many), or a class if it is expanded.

cdr3_nt: TGTGCCAGCAGCAGACTAGCGGAAAGCACAGATACGCAGTATTTT; cdr3_aa: CASSRLAESTDTQYF; j_call: TRBJ2-3; d_call: TRBD2; v_call: TRBV13; clone_size: few; cdr3_length: 15
cdr3_nt: TGTGCCAGCAGTCCACAGGGCAAGGGCCAAGAGACCCAGTACTTC; cdr3_aa: CASSPQGKGQETQYF; j_call: TRBJ2-5; d_call: -; v_call: TRBV12-3/TRBV12-4; clone_size: -; cdr3_length: 15
cdr3_nt: TGCAGTGCTAGGTCCGGACATGCCTACGAGCAGTACTTC; cdr3_aa: CSARSGHAYEQYF; j_call: TRBJ2-7; d_call: -; v_call: TRBV20-1; clone_size: -; cdr3_length: 13
cdr3_nt: TGTGCCAGCAGCGTAGCTGTGGAGGACTCTGGGGCCAACGTCCTGACTTTC; cdr3_aa: CASSVAVEDSGANVLTF; j_call: TRBJ2-6; d_call: -; v_call: TRBV9; clone_size: once; cdr3_length: 17
cdr3_nt: TGTGCCAGTAGTATTAGCGGTGGTACCTACGAGCAGTACTTC; cdr3_aa: CASSISGGTYEQYF; j_call: TRBJ2-7; d_call: -; v_call: TRBV19; clone_size: -; cdr3_length: 14
cdr3_nt: TGTGCCAGCAGCTTAAGGCTAGCGGGAGTAGTATATGAGCAGTTCTTC; cdr3_aa: CASSLRLAGVVYEQFF; j_call: TRBJ2-1; d_call: TRBD2; v_call: TRBV7-9; clone_size: -; cdr3_length: 16
cdr3_nt: TGTGCCAGCAGTGCACAGGGAGGGCCCTACGAGCAGTACTTC; cdr3_aa: CASSAQGGPYEQYF; j_call: TRBJ2-7; d_call: -; v_call: TRBV27; clone_size: -; cdr3_length: 14
cdr3_nt: TGTGCCAGCAGTGATGTGGGGTCGAGCAATCAGCCCCAGCATTTT; cdr3_aa: CASSDVGSSNQPQHF; j_call: TRBJ1-5; d_call: -; v_call: TRBV2; clone_size: -; cdr3_length: 15
cdr3_nt: TGTGCCAGCAGTTTGACAGCTTCCTACGAGCAGTACTTC; cdr3_aa: CASSLTASYEQYF; j_call: TRBJ2-7; d_call: -; v_call: TRBV7-9; clone_size: -; cdr3_length: 13
cdr3_nt: TGTGCCAGCGGGGGAGCCAAAAACATTCAGTACTTC; cdr3_aa: CASGGAKNIQYF; j_call: TRBJ2-4; d_call: -; v_call: TRBV12-3/TRBV12-4; clone_size: -; cdr3_length: 12
cdr3_nt: TGTGCCAGCAGCTTAGGACAGAAAAATGGCTACACCTTC; cdr3_aa: CASSLGQKNGYTF; j_call: TRBJ1-2; d_call: -; v_call: TRBV7-9; clone_size: -; cdr3_length: 13